The 27 T cell receptor beta chains below come from one sample, sequenced in a study of regulatory T cells in long-lasting Graves disease. The authors built TCR beta libraries using iRepertoire HTBI primers and Arm-PCR of CDR3 regions. TCRdb used MiXCR to reprocess the multiplex PCR reads, holding one entry per CDR3 protein. The sample lists fewer than 450,000 distinct CDR3 sequences; about 15% were seen once. Indicated time point: newly diagnosed GD, antithyroid drugs for less than 3 months. The TCR library was prepared using RNA isolated from PBMCs. The same sample was also used in a study of T cells in Graves' hyperthyroidism and ophthalmopathy.

The material was peripheral blood mononuclear cells (PBMCs), obtained at new diagnosis, from a patient treated with antithyroid drugs. These receptors were collected from a woman aged 40 to 50 with Graves disease.

This clonotype was seen a few times. The gene calls are TRBV19 and TRBJ2-3; the D is unclear. This CDR3 has 10 amino acids. The germline CDR1 and CDR2 sequences are LNHDA and SQIVND (reference sequence). V was shortened by 10 bases and J by 4 bases, with 6 bases between the two germline ends. CDR3 residues: CATGADTQYF. CDR3 DNA sequence: TGTGCCACCGGAGCAGATACGCAGTATTTT.

The genes are TRBV6-2 or TRBV6-3 and TRBJ2-3, with D possibly TRBD2 on 6 matching bases. V was shortened by 2 bases and J by 5 bases, with 11 bases between the two germline ends. CDR1 and CDR2 (germline): MNHEY, SVGEGT. The CDR3 spans 14 residues. The CDR3 is CASSYPGSKDTQYF. The CDR3 DNA sequence: TGTGCCAGCAGTTACCCCGGGAGTAAAGATACGCAGTATTTT.

This clonotype was observed at least ten times. The chain carries TRBV28 and TRBJ2-1; 9 bases match TRBD2. The CDR3 length is 14 residues. Germline assignment: CDR1 MDHEN and CDR2 SYDVKM. V was pared by 9 bases and J by 4 bases, with 7 bases of the junction left unmatched. The CDR3 reads CASLLAGAYNEQFF. The CDR3 nucleotides read TGTGCCAGTCTATTAGCGGGAGCGTACAATGAGCAGTTCTTC. Full variable domain (rest looked up from reference TRBV28 and TRBJ2-1): DVKVTQSSRYLVKRTGEKVFLECVQDMDHENMFWYRQDPGLGLRLIYFSYDVKMKEKGDIPEGYSVSREKKERFSLILESASTNQTSMYLCASLLAGAYNEQFFGPGTRLTVL.

The table lists this clonotype with a few counts. J is TRBJ2-7 and V is TRBV19, with TRBD2 as a possible D gene (5 bases). Germline loops: CDR1 LNHDA, CDR2 SQIVND (reference sequence). The CDR3 contains 13 residues. V lost 6 bases and J lost 5, with 14 bases in between. The CDR3 DNA reads TGTGCCAGTAGCCCGGAGGTCGTACACGAGCAGTACTTC. Translation gives CASSPEVVHEQYF.

This clonotype was observed a few times. The chain links TRBV24-1 to TRBJ2-7; no clear D gene. There are 13 residues in the CDR3. Trimming took off 5 bases at V and 2 bases at J, with 9 bases between the two ends. Per germline, CDR1 KGHDR and CDR2 SFDVKD. CDR3: CATSAGPPYEQYF. The CDR3 DNA is TGTGCCACCAGTGCCGGGCCCCCCTACGAGCAGTACTTC.

This clonotype was detected only a few times. V usage is TRBV20-1 and J usage is TRBJ1-2, with D possibly matching TRBD1 (6 bases). Trimming took off 5 bases at V and 4 bases at J, with 14 bases between the two ends. CDR3 size: 13 residues. Germline loops: CDR1 DFQATT, CDR2 SNEGSKA (reference sequence). CDR3: CSAHRDMAYGYTF. The CDR3 nucleotides are TGCAGTGCTCATCGGGACATGGCCTATGGCTACACCTTC.

This chain connects TRBV12-3 or TRBV12-4 to TRBJ2-3; 9 positions match TRBD1. There are 14 residues in the CDR3. The V gene end was trimmed by 6 bases and the J gene end by 8 bases; junction bases not matched to a gene: 9. This CDR3 reads CASSPSGQGFTQYF. The CDR3 bases are TGTGCCAGCAGCCCTTCGGGACAGGGCTTTACGCAGTATTTT.

Ten or more counts support this clonotype. V gene TRBV19 combines with J gene TRBJ1-1; D may be TRBD1 (6 bases). Between the trimmed V and J ends, which lost 6 bases and 9 bases, there was a span of 17 bases. The CDR3 totals 13 residues. CDR1 is LNHDA and CDR2 is SQIVND in the germline V gene (reference sequence). CDR3 nucleotide sequence: TGTGCCAGTAGCCCCCGGACAGCAGGAAAAGCTTTCTTT. This gives the protein CASSPRTAGKAFF. Full variable domain (outside the CDR3, taken from reference TRBV19 and TRBJ1-1): DGGITQSPKYLFRKEGQNVTLSCEQNLNHDAMYWYRQDPGQGLRLIYYSQIVNDFQKGDIAEGYSVSREKKESFPLTVTSAQKNPTAFYLCASSPRTAGKAFFGQGTRLTVV.

The count of this clonotype is one. This chain uses TRBV9 with TRBJ1-2; 7 nucleotides align to TRBD1. V lost 3 bases to trimming and J lost 6 bases; unmatched junction nucleotides: 11. Germline V gene data show CDR1 as SGDLS and CDR2 as YYNGEE. CDR3 size: 15 residues. The CDR3 region is CASSGYRGGGDGYTF. CDR3 coding DNA: TGTGCCAGCAGCGGGTACAGGGGAGGAGGGGATGGCTACACCTTC. The full variable domain, its missing parts supplied by reference TRBV9 and TRBJ1-2, is DSGVTQTPKHLITATGQRVTLRCSPRSGDLSVYWYQQSLDQGLQFLIQYYNGEERAKGNILERFSAQQFPDLHSELNLSSLELGDSALYFCASSGYRGGGDGYTFGSGTRLTVV.

The V call is TRBV10-2, the J call TRBJ2-3; D ambiguous. Per the germline V gene, CDR1 is WSHSY and CDR2 is SAAADI. Deletions cut 4 bases from V and 13 bases from J, with 15 bases between. The CDR3 contains 12 residues. CDR3 bases: TGCGCCAGCAGTGTTCGGTGGGGTCTGGAGTATTTT. This encodes CASSVRWGLEYF.

In this sample, this clonotype turned up a few times. This chain uses TRBV30 with TRBJ2-3; D gene uncertain. With 7 bases removed from V and 3 bases from J, the gap between germline ends came to 5 bases. Germline V gene data show CDR1 as GTSNPN and CDR2 as SVGIG (reference sequence). The CDR3 runs to 10 residues. In nucleotides, the CDR3 is TGTGCCTACCTAACAGATACGCAGTATTTT. It encodes CAYLTDTQYF. Full variable domain (rest looked up from reference TRBV30 and TRBJ2-3): SQTIHQWPATLVQPVGSPLSLECTVEGTSNPNLYWYRQAAGRGLQLLFYSVGIGQISSEVPQNLSASRPQDRQFILSSKKLLLSDSGFYLCAYLTDTQYFGPGTRLTVL.

This clonotype came up a few times. V is TRBV13 and J is TRBJ2-7; TRBD2 agrees at 9 bases. CDR1 is PRHDT, CDR2 FYEKMQ, per germline (reference sequence). This CDR3 spans 15 amino acids. V dropped 5 bases and J dropped 0; count of bases not matched to a gene: 5. The CDR3 loop is CASSGGGRDSYEQYF. The CDR3, as DNA: TGTGCCAGCAGCGGAGGCGGGAGGGACTCCTACGAGCAGTACTTC.

This clonotype was found a few times. One end of the junction is discordant with germline, which a read error may explain. This chain connects TRBV7-9 to TRBJ1-1; no clear D. The CDR3 has 11 residues. CDR1 is SEHNR, CDR2 FQNEAQ, per germline (reference sequence). The CDR3 DNA sequence: TGTGCCGGCAGCACCCGCCCTGAAGCTTTCTTT. This codes for CAGSTRPEAFF.

In regard to this clonotype: A much larger clone lies a single base off, so this may be a read error. CDR3 region: CTTSDRSDTQYF. CDR3 DNA: TGTACCACCTCGGACCGTTCAGATACGCAGTATTTT. The J gene is TRBJ2-3, the V gene TRBV12-3 or TRBV12-4; D gene unclear. The CDR3 runs to 12 residues.

This clonotype was observed many times. This chain links TRBV27 with TRBJ1-2; 8 bases agree with TRBD1. Germline V CDR1 and CDR2: MNHEY, SMNVEV (reference sequence). The trim removed 6 bases at V and 3 bases at J, leaving 12 bases unmatched. The CDR3 spans 16 residues. The CDR3 DNA is TGTGCCAGCAGCCCAACTCGGACAGGGAGTTACTATGGCTACACCTTC. It yields the protein CASSPTRTGSYYGYTF.

This clonotype has ten or more counts. This chain links TRBV19 with TRBJ2-2, with TRBD2 matching 8 bases. CDR1 LNHDA and CDR2 SQIVND come from the germline V gene (reference sequence). The CDR3 extends over 18 amino acids. V was pared by 4 bases and J by 4 bases, with 14 bases of the junction left unmatched. The CDR3 DNA reads as TGTGCCAGTAGTACAACCGCCGCGGCGGGAGGCCTCACCGGGGAGCTGTTTTTT. It encodes CASSTTAAAGGLTGELFF.

CDR3 sequence reads: CSVEGFSGTRRYEQYF. The CDR3 coding sequence is TGCAGCGTTGAAGGCTTTAGCGGGACGCGTCGTTACGAGCAGTACTTC. The V call is TRBV29-1, the J call TRBJ2-7; 8 bases agree with TRBD2. This CDR3 is built from 16 residues. The germline V gene encodes CDR1 SQVTM and CDR2 ANQGSEA. Losses at the gene ends were 1 base for V and 4 bases for J; bases not matched to a gene: 12.

This clonotype appeared many times. The chain has TRBV10-2 and TRBJ2-1; TRBD2 agrees at 10 bases. CDR1 WSHSY and CDR2 SAAADI come from the germline V gene. V gave up 5 bases and J gave up 9 bases; unmatched junction bases: 7. The CDR3 runs 14 residues. The CDR3 here is CASSIAGGRGEQFF. The CDR3 DNA sequence: TGCGCCAGCAGTATAGCGGGAGGCAGGGGTGAGCAGTTCTTC.

This chain links TRBV28 with TRBJ2-3; 8 bases align to TRBD2. With 5 bases clipped from V and 4 bases from J, the junction kept 8 bases outside the gene matches. The CDR3 sequence is 15 residues long. Germline CDR1 is MDHEN and CDR2 is SYDVKM. The DNA of the CDR3 is TGTGCCAGCAGTCCACATAGCGGGACCTCAGATACGCAGTATTTT. The encoded protein is CASSPHSGTSDTQYF. Full variable domain (remainder filled in from reference TRBV28 and TRBJ2-3): DVKVTQSSRYLVKRTGEKVFLECVQDMDHENMFWYRQDPGLGLRLIYFSYDVKMKEKGDIPEGYSVSREKKERFSLILESASTNQTSMYLCASSPHSGTSDTQYFGPGTRLTVL.

This clonotype was observed many times. The chain uses TRBV9 and TRBJ1-1, with 7 bases that match TRBD1. This CDR3 is built from 15 residues. The trim removed 4 bases at V and 2 bases at J, leaving 8 bases unmatched. CDR1 is SGDLS, CDR2 YYNGEE, per germline. The CDR3 nucleotides read TGTGCCAGCAGCCCCACCGGGACAGAAAACACTGAAGCTTTCTTT. Encoded protein: CASSPTGTENTEAFF.

The table lists this clonotype with many counts. The CDR3 bases are TGCAGCGTTGAAGTGGGGGGGTGGGACACCGGGGAGCTGTTTTTT. Protein: CSVEVGGWDTGELFF. This chain links TRBV29-1 with TRBJ2-2, with 7 bases identical to TRBD2. The CDR3 length is 15 residues. V gave up 1 base and J gave up 3 bases; unmatched junction bases: 5. Per germline, CDR1 SQVTM and CDR2 ANQGSEA.

This clonotype was seen repeatedly, ten times or more. The CDR3 DNA follows: TGTGCCAGTAGTTCCTTATGGGGGGCGACGGTCGGCTACACCTTC. Amino acid sequence: CASSSLWGATVGYTF. This chain uses TRBV19 with TRBJ1-2; maybe TRBD1 (6 bases). Trimming stripped 5 bases from V and 8 bases from J, with 21 bases between. Germline V lookup: CDR1 LNHDA, CDR2 SQIVND (reference sequence). This CDR3 region has 15 residues.

The genes are TRBV10-3 and TRBJ1-1; the D is unclear. The CDR3 is 14 amino acids. With 5 bases removed from V and 0 bases from J, the gap between germline ends came to 10 bases. In germline, CDR1 is ENHRY, CDR2 SYGVKD. The DNA of the CDR3 is TGTGCCATCAGTTATGGGTTCTTGAACACTGAAGCTTTCTTT. This gives the protein CAISYGFLNTEAFF.

Ten or more counts support this clonotype. The chain links TRBV6-1 to TRBJ2-1; D gene unclear. Trimming shortened V by 2 bases and J by 5 bases, and 7 bases separated the two germline ends. This CDR3 spans 13 amino acids. Germline V gives CDR1 MNHNS, CDR2 SASEGT. The chain's CDR3 is CASSERRNNEQFF. Here the CDR3 DNA reads TGTGCCAGCAGTGAACGGCGGAACAATGAGCAGTTCTTC.

The rearrangement joins TRBV10-3 to TRBJ1-1, with a tentative D call TRBD1 (6 bases). The germline CDR1 and CDR2 sequences are ENHRY and SYGVKD. Trimming removed 2 bases from V and 7 bases from J, with 11 bases in between. This CDR3 region has 13 residues. For the CDR3, the DNA is TGTGCCATCAGTGAGCGGGGGCTGGTTGAAGCTTTCTTT. It specifies CAISERGLVEAFF.

This clonotype was counted ten times or more. J is TRBJ2-5 and V is TRBV20-1, with D unclear. Germline CDR1 is DFQATT and CDR2 is SNEGSKA (reference sequence). V lost 3 bases, J lost 1 base, and 3 bases lay in between. The CDR3 spans 11 residues. As DNA, the CDR3 is TGCAGTGCTAGGGTCCAAGAGACCCAGTACTTC. It translates to CSARVQETQYF.

This clonotype was picked up many times. The chain uses TRBV28 and TRBJ2-7; 9 nucleotides align to TRBD1. Trimming took 5 bases from V and 5 from J; bases not matched to a gene: 4. The CDR3 runs to 13 residues. The germline V gene encodes CDR1 MDHEN and CDR2 SYDVKM. CDR3 nucleotide sequence: TGTGCCAGCAGTCCGGGACAGGGAGACGAGCAGTACTTC. This sequence encodes CASSPGQGDEQYF. Based on the CDR3 plus reference TRBV28 and TRBJ2-7, the full variable domain is DVKVTQSSRYLVKRTGEKVFLECVQDMDHENMFWYRQDPGLGLRLIYFSYDVKMKEKGDIPEGYSVSREKKERFSLILESASTNQTSMYLCASSPGQGDEQYFGPGTRLTVT.